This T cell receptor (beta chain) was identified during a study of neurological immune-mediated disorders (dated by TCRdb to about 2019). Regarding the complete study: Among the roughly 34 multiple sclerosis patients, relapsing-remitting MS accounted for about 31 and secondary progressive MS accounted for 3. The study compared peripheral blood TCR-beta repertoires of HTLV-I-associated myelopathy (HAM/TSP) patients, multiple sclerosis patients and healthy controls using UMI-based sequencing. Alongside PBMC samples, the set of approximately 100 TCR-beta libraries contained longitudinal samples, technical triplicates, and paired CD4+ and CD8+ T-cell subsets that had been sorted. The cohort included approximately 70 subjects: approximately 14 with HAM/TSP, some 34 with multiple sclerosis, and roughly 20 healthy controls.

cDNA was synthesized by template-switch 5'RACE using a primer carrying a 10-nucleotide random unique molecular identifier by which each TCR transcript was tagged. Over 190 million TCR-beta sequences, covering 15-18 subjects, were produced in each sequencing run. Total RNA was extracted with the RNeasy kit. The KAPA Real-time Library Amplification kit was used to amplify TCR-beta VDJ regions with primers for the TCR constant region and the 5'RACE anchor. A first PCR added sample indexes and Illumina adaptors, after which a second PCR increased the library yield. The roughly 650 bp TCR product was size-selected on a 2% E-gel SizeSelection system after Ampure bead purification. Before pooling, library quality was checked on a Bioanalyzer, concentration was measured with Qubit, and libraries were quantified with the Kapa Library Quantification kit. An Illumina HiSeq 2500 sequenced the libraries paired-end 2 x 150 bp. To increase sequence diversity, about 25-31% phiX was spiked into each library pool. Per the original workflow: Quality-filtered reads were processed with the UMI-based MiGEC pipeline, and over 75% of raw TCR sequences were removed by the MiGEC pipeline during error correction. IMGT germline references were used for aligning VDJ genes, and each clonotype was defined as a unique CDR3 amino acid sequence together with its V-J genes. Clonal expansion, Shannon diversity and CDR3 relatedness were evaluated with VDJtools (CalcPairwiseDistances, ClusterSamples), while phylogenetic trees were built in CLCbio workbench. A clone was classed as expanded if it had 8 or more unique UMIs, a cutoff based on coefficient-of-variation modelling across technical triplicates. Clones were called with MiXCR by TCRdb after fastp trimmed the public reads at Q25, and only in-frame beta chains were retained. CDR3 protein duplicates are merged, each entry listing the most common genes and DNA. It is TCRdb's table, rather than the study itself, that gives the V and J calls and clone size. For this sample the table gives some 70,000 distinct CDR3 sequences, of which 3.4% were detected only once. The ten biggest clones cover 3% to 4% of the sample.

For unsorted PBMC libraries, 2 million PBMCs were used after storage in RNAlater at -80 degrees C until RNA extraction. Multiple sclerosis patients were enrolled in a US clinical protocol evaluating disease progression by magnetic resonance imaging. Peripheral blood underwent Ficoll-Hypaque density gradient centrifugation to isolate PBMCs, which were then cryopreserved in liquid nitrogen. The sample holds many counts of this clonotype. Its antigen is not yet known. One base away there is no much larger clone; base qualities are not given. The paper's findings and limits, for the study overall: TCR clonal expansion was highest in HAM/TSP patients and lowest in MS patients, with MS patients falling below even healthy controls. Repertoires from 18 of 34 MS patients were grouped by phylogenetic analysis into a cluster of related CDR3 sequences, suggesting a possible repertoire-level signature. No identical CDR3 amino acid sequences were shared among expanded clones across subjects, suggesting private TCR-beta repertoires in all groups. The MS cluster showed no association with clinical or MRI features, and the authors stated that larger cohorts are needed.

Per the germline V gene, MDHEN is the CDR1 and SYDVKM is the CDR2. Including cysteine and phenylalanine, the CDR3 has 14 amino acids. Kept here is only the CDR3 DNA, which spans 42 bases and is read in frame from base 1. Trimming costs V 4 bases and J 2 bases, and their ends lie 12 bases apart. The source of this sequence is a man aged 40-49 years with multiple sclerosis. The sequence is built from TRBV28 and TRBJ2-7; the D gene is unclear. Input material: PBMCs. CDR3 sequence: CASSSRLTPYEQYF. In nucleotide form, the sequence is TGTGCCAGCAGTTCCAGACTGACCCCCTACGAGCAGTACTTC.